The sequence of this T cell receptor (beta chain) was determined in a study of cytomegalovirus exposure and HLA in healthy donors. Remarks on this clone: What it recognizes is unknown.

J was trimmed by 6 bases and V by 5 bases; bases with no gene match: 4. The CDR3 runs to 15 residues. Germline V gene data show CDR1 as MGHRA and CDR2 as YSYEKL. Notes on the study in general: Within an earlier analysis, most TCR beta V segments proved productive either about 87% or about 30% of the time. Later analysis indicated greater clonal expansion among HLA-associated TCR beta chains than among equally common other chains. Altogether, about 160 TCR beta chains were recorded as cytomegalovirus-associated.

The study ran its PCR with 60 Vbeta and 13 Jbeta primers. Method: immunoSEQ multiplex PCR; TCRdb's copy keeps in-frame clones and lacks some. The profile covers around 65,000 clones, with 75% to 85% appearing a single time and roughly 51% taken by the ten largest. The source of this sequence is a man aged 45-60 years in good health and CMV-seropositive. The source material was PBMCs. This chain connects TRBV4-1 to TRBJ2-2; 12 bases match TRBD1. CDR3 loop: CASSGTGGSAGELFF. The CDR3 region has the DNA TGCGCCAGCAGCGGGACAGGGGGCAGCGCCGGGGAGCTGTTTTTT.